Included here is one TCR beta chain sequence, with context. The antigen remains unidentified. PBMCs were cryopreserved, and 2 to 2.5 micrograms of genomic DNA from them went into TCR beta libraries. Libraries were prepared by immunoSEQ multiplex PCR; TCRdb keeps only in-frame clonotypes and omits some of them. Of roughly 63,000 clones detected, approximately 57% appear once; the ten largest clones hold approximately 14%. This specimen belongs to a study of cytotoxic CD8 clonotypes in ibrutinib-treated CLL. Study at large: By median roughly 74 months, around twelve had progressed and about 14 stayed remitted; responses had been 2 complete and about 24 partial. General study points: Rising at ibrutinib response, clonality subsequently fell back toward baseline at progression.

The CDR3 extends over 16 amino acids. V dropped 4 bases and J dropped 0; count of bases not matched to a gene: 2. From germline, CDR1 is KGHSH and CDR2 LQKENI. This material consisted of PBMCs, taken after 12 months of ibrutinib treatment. The chain uses TRBV18 and TRBJ2-4; 11 nucleotides match TRBD2. The source is a human donor with chronic lymphocytic leukemia. CDR3 coding DNA: TGTGCCAGCTCACTAGGGACTAGCGGAGCCAAAAACATTCAGTACTTC. It codes for CASSLGTSGAKNIQYF.